A selection of T cell receptor beta chains follows, all from one sample in a study of T-cell memory formation after mild COVID-19. MiXCR, run by TCRdb on the 5' RACE reads, gives a single entry per CDR3 protein. The sample has 470,000 or so distinct CDR3 sequences, under 20% seen once. The sample comprised PBMCs or a T cell subset sorted from them (not recorded which). Receptors were obtained from a man aged 18 to 30 who had mild COVID-19 (a few samples of this study predate the infection). Cell type and time point are not known. Each CDR3 is given with its conserved first and last residue. The D gene is left open where the match is weak. Where a row states a size, it is once, few, many or the class of an expanded clone; other rows omit it.

NA	TRBV4-3	TRBJ2-1	NA	CASSHADRISYNEQFF	TGCGCCAGCAGCCATGCGGACAGAATTTCCTACAATGAGCAGTTCTTC
few	TRBV7-6	TRBJ1-2	NA	CASSPTQADYGYTF	TGTGCCAGCAGCCCCACCCAGGCGGACTATGGCTACACCTTC
few	TRBV30	TRBJ2-5	NA	CAWSVGGAETQYF	TGTGCCTGGAGTGTTGGGGGCGCAGAGACCCAGTACTTC
NA	TRBV24-1	TRBJ2-1	TRBD2	CATSSSRGTSGGSSYNEQFF	TGTGCCACCAGCTCATCGCGTGGGACTAGCGGGGGGAGCTCCTACAATGAGCAGTTCTTC
few	TRBV30	TRBJ2-1	TRBD2	CAWRVAGRVEQFF	TGTGCCTGGAGGGTAGCGGGGAGGGTTGAGCAGTTCTTC
few	TRBV27	TRBJ1-6	TRBD1	CASSLYRGQSPLHF	TGTGCCAGCAGTCTCTACAGGGGGCAATCACCCCTCCACTTT
few	TRBV12-3/TRBV12-4	TRBJ1-4	NA	CASTPGGREKLFF	TGTGCCAGCACCCCCGGGGGGAGGGAAAAACTGTTTTTT
NA	TRBV18	TRBJ2-1	NA	CASSPQGVSNEQFF	TGTGCCAGCTCACCACAGGGCGTTAGCAATGAGCAGTTCTTC
NA	TRBV5-1	TRBJ2-2	NA	CASSWVTGELFF	TGCGCCAGCAGTTGGGTCACCGGGGAGCTGTTTTTT
NA	TRBV5-6	TRBJ2-3	NA	CASSFLLNTDTQYF	TGTGCCAGCAGCTTCCTCCTAAACACAGATACGCAGTATTTT
NA	TRBV7-6	TRBJ1-2	TRBD1	CASSLATGIGYTF	TGTGCCAGCAGCTTAGCGACAGGGATCGGCTACACCTTC
NA	TRBV5-1	TRBJ1-4	NA	CASSFGTASEKLFF	TGCGCCAGCAGCTTTGGGACGGCGAGTGAAAAACTGTTTTTT
NA	TRBV20-1	TRBJ1-1	NA	CSATIPWGGTEAFF	TGCAGTGCTACAATTCCATGGGGAGGCACTGAAGCTTTCTTT
many	TRBV7-2	TRBJ2-1	NA	CASSLAGGNEQFF	TGCGCCAGCAGCTTGGCCGGGGGAAATGAGCAGTTCTTC
few	TRBV5-1	TRBJ2-1	TRBD2	CASSPRLADPNEQFF	TGCGCCAGCAGCCCCAGACTAGCGGATCCCAATGAGCAGTTCTTC
NA	TRBV6-4	TRBJ2-4	TRBD1	CARLIVDRKNIQYF	TGTGCCAGGCTTATCGTGGACAGGAAAAACATTCAGTACTTC
few	TRBV6-6	TRBJ2-2	NA	CASSHWTPPNTGELFF	TGTGCCAGCAGCCATTGGACACCCCCGAACACCGGGGAGCTGTTTTTT
NA	TRBV4-1	TRBJ2-1	TRBD2	CASSQDRAFAGGSYNEQFF	TGCGCCAGCAGCCAAGATCGAGCCTTCGCGGGGGGGTCCTACAATGAGCAGTTCTTC
NA	TRBV10-3	TRBJ1-4	TRBD1	CAISDQGAQEKLFF	TGTGCCATCAGTGATCAGGGGGCGCAGGAAAAACTGTTTTTT
few	TRBV27	TRBJ1-4	TRBD1	CASSFLGTVTNEKLFF	TGTGCCAGCAGTTTTCTTGGGACAGTAACTAATGAAAAACTGTTTTTT
few	TRBV9	TRBJ1-2	TRBD1	CASSAQGDYGYTF	TGTGCCAGCAGCGCACAGGGGGACTATGGCTACACCTTC
NA	TRBV6-5	TRBJ1-2	TRBD1	CASSKQGARGYTF	TGTGCCAGCAGTAAACAGGGGGCAAGAGGCTACACCTTC
few	TRBV7-2	TRBJ1-6	NA	CASSLAYRAGSPLHF	TGTGCCAGCAGCTTAGCGTACAGGGCCGGTTCACCCCTCCACTTT
few	TRBV20-1	TRBJ1-3	NA	CSATQGSGNTIYF	TGCAGTGCTACACAGGGTTCGGGAAACACCATATATTTT
few	TRBV7-3	TRBJ2-1	NA	CASSLDGRYNEQFF	TGTGCCAGCTCCCTGGACGGGCGATACAATGAGCAGTTCTTC
few	TRBV24-1	TRBJ2-3	NA	CATSDLALTDTQYF	TGTGCCACCAGTGATTTGGCACTCACAGATACGCAGTATTTT
few	TRBV7-9	TRBJ2-5	NA	CASSLVGTAGAIQYF	TGTGCCAGCAGCCTAGTCGGGACGGCGGGCGCGATCCAGTACTTC